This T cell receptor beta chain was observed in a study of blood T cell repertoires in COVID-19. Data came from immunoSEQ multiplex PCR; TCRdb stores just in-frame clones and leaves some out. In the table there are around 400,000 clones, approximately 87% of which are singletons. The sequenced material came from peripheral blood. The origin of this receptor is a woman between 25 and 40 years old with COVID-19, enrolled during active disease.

CDR3: CASSHQGVTYYEQYF. DNA of the CDR3: TGTGCCAGCAGCCATCAGGGGGTAACCTACTACGAGCAGTACTTC. The chain combines TRBV5-4 with TRBJ2-7; 7 nucleotides align to TRBD1. Germline CDR1 and CDR2: SGHNT and YYREEE (reference sequence). V lost 4 bases to trimming and J lost 3 bases; unmatched junction nucleotides: 10. The length of the CDR3 is 15 residues.